These 16 T cell receptor beta chains originate from one sample sequenced in a study of blood T cell repertoires in COVID-19. Some clones are missing from TCRdb's copy, which holds only in-frame ones; the method was immunoSEQ multiplex PCR. The sample comprises 250,000 to 350,000 clones, 80% to 90% of which are singletons, and about 2.2% rests with the top ten. Sequenced sample: PBMCs or T cells enriched from blood (not recorded which). These receptors were collected from a woman under 30 who had recovered from COVID-19.

The rearrangement uses TRBV5-4 and TRBJ2-1; 7 nucleotides match TRBD1. V shed 4 bases, J shed 7 bases, and the junction held 8 bases outside the gene matches. CDR1 and CDR2 (germline): SGHNT, YYREEE (reference sequence). The CDR3 is made up of 14 amino acids. In DNA, the CDR3 is TGTGCCAGCAGCCGGGACAGTAATGATAATGAGCAGTTCTTC. It specifies CASSRDSNDNEQFF.

V gene TRBV5-6 combines with J gene TRBJ1-1; tentative D call: TRBD1 (5 bases). Germline V lookup: CDR1 SGHDT, CDR2 YYEEEE. The CDR3 covers 13 residues. Trimming left V 5 bases short and J 0 bases short, with 8 bases between. The CDR3 loop reads CASSSGLNTEAFF. The CDR3 nucleotides read TGTGCCAGCAGTTCAGGGTTGAACACTGAAGCTTTCTTT.

The CDR3 DNA sequence: TGCGCCAGCAGCCAAGGGGACATGGCTGGAAACACCATATATTTT. This gives the protein CASSQGDMAGNTIYF. V gene TRBV4-1 combines with J gene TRBJ1-3; tentative D call: TRBD1 (6 bases). The CDR3 sequence is 15 residues long. V lost 1 base to trimming and J lost 2 bases, with 9 bases between them. CDR1 and CDR2 (germline): MGHRA, YSYEKL.

This clone was observed a few times. V gene TRBV5-4 combines with J gene TRBJ2-4; 10 nucleotides align to TRBD1. The CDR3 is 16 residues long. With 3 bases clipped from V and 2 bases from J, the junction kept 5 bases outside the gene matches. Germline-derived CDR1 and CDR2 are SGHNT and YYREEE (reference sequence). The CDR3 sequence is CASSSTGGSTKNIQYF. The CDR3 DNA reads as TGTGCCAGCAGCTCGACAGGGGGCAGTACCAAAAACATTCAGTACTTC.

The rearrangement joins TRBV6-5 to TRBJ2-4; 10 positions match TRBD1. The CDR3 is made up of 15 amino acids. With V trimmed by 2 bases and J by 5 bases, 3 bases remained unmatched. Germline V gene sequence: CDR1 MNHEY, CDR2 SVGAGI. Here the CDR3 reads CASSYTGTGENIQYF. Written as DNA, the CDR3 is TGTGCCAGCAGTTACACCGGGACAGGGGAAAACATTCAGTACTTC.

This chain uses TRBV4-1 with TRBJ1-5; 12 positions agree with TRBD1. Germline lookup yields CDR1 MGHRA and CDR2 YSYEKL. J was trimmed by 7 bases and V by 6 bases; bases with no gene match: 7. CDR3 size: 15 residues. The CDR3 region has the DNA TGCGCCAGCAGTCACGGGACAGGGGGCTACCAGCCCCAGCATTTT. It is translated as CASSHGTGGYQPQHF.

This chain joins TRBV5-6 and TRBJ1-2, with 8 positions matching TRBD1. Germline V gene data show CDR1 as SGHDT and CDR2 as YYEEEE. The CDR3 extends over 14 amino acids. The V and J ends lost 1 base and 4 bases, in that order; junction bases with no gene match: 3. The CDR3 loop reads CASSLSQGAYGYTF. The CDR3 region has the DNA TGTGCCAGCAGCTTGTCGCAGGGGGCCTATGGCTACACCTTC. Complete variable domain (other parts from reference TRBV5-6 and TRBJ1-2): DAGVTQSPTHLIKTRGQQVTLRCSPKSGHDTVSWYQQALGQGPQFIFQYYEEEERQRGNFPDRFSGHQFPNYSSELNVNALLLGDSALYLCASSLSQGAYGYTFGSGTRLTVV.

This clone was recorded once. The chain links TRBV5-1 to TRBJ2-6, with no clear D. Germline-derived CDR1 and CDR2 are SGHRS and YFSETQ. The CDR3 has 15 residues. V lost 0 bases to trimming and J lost 0 bases, with 4 bases between them. CDR3 DNA sequence: TGCGCCAGCAGCTTGGTTCTCTCTGGGGCCAACGTCCTGACTTTC. This encodes CASSLVLSGANVLTF.

This clone has only a few counts. This sequence joins TRBV7-8 and TRBJ2-5; D is perhaps TRBD2 (6 bases). CDR1 is SGHVS, CDR2 FQNEAQ, per germline. The V gene lost 0 bases and the J gene lost 1 base, with 9 bases spanning the gap. This CDR3 is built from 15 residues. This chain's CDR3 is CASSLAGLLQETQYF. CDR3 coding DNA: TGTGCCAGCAGCTTAGCGGGACTTCTCCAAGAGACCCAGTACTTC. Filled out from reference TRBV7-8 and TRBJ2-5, the complete variable domain reads GAGVSQSPRYKVAKRGQDVALRCDPISGHVSLFWYQQALGQGPEFLTYFQNEAQLDKSGLPSDRFFAERPEGSVSTLKIQRTQQEDSAVYLCASSLAGLLQETQYFGPGTRLLVL.

This chain uses TRBV11-2 with TRBJ2-5; TRBD2 agrees at 10 bases. V lost 4 bases and J lost 7; bases outside the gene matches: 6. Germline V gives CDR1 SGHAT, CDR2 FQNNGV. The CDR3 loop spans 14 amino acids. The CDR3 sequence: CASSSGTSEWTQYF. CDR3 coding DNA: TGTGCCAGCAGCTCCGGGACTAGCGAATGGACCCAGTACTTC.

The J gene is TRBJ2-3, the V gene TRBV5-4; the match to TRBD2 covers 11 bases. The CDR3 spans 16 residues. Germline trimming cut 4 bases from V and 6 bases from J; bases unmatched to any gene: 10. CDR1 is SGHNT and CDR2 is YYREEE in the germline V gene (reference sequence). The CDR3 sequence: CASSPSGLAGYDTQYF. CDR3 DNA: TGTGCCAGCAGCCCTTCCGGACTAGCGGGTTATGATACGCAGTATTTT. Looking up the rest from reference TRBV5-4 and TRBJ2-3 gives the full variable domain: ETGVTQSPTHLIKTRGQQVTLRCSSQSGHNTVSWYQQALGQGPQFIFQYYREEENGRGNFPPRFSGLQFPNYSSELNVNALELDDSALYLCASSPSGLAGYDTQYFGPGTRLTVL.

The rearrangement links TRBV3-1 (or the pseudogene TRBV3-2) to TRBJ2-1; 11 bases fit TRBD2. Germline trimming cut 4 bases from V and 4 bases from J; bases unmatched to any gene: 3. Germline V gives CDR1 LGHDT, CDR2 YNNKEL (reference sequence). This CDR3 is built from 15 residues. The CDR3 DNA follows: TGTGCCAGCAGCCTTGGGACTAGCGGTTACAATGAGCAGTTCTTC. Translating it yields CASSLGTSGYNEQFF.

Regarding this clone: This sample also contains other DNA sequences that code for the same CDR3. This rearrangement joins TRBV5-1 to TRBJ2-3; 11 bases agree with TRBD1. The CDR3 contains 15 residues. V lost 2 bases and J lost 4; bases outside the gene matches: 3. Germline V gives CDR1 SGHRS, CDR2 YFSETQ. The CDR3, as DNA: TGCGCCAGCAGCTTTGGACAGGGGGCCTCAGATACGCAGTATTTT. Its protein is CASSFGQGASDTQYF.

The table lists this clone with a count of one. This rearrangement joins TRBV6-1 to TRBJ1-4; D remains unclear. The V and J ends lost 3 bases and 5 bases respectively, with 13 bases between them. Germline CDR1 is MNHNS and CDR2 is SASEGT. This CDR3 region has 15 residues. The CDR3 sequence: CASSDNPQLNEKLFF. In DNA form, the CDR3 reads TGTGCCAGCAGTGACAATCCACAGCTAAATGAAAAACTGTTTTTT.

The rearrangement links TRBV15 to TRBJ1-1; TRBD1 might be the D (5 bases). Germline CDR1 and CDR2: LNHNV and YYDKDF (reference sequence). V lost 6 bases, J lost 4 bases, and 18 bases lay in between. The CDR3 covers 15 residues. CDR3 bases: TGTGCCACCAGAGACCATAAACCAGGGCGCACTGAAGCTTTCTTT. Encoded protein: CATRDHKPGRTEAFF.

V and J are TRBV3-1 (or the pseudogene TRBV3-2) and TRBJ2-7, with D perhaps TRBD2 (6 bases). V was clipped by 0 bases and J by 0 bases, with 12 bases between them. This CDR3 has 16 residues. Per germline, CDR1 LGHDT and CDR2 YNNKEL (reference sequence). The DNA of the CDR3 is TGTGCCAGCAGCCAAGATTACGGGAGCCGCTCCTACGAGCAGTACTTC. It specifies CASSQDYGSRSYEQYF.